The next 25 T cell receptor beta chains were all read from a single sample in a study of blood T cell repertoires in COVID-19. Measured with immunoSEQ multiplex PCR; TCRdb has only the in-frame clones, and not every one. Counted here are tens of thousands of clones, about 88% occurring once; the ten biggest clones make up roughly 8.8%. The material sequenced was peripheral blood. Receptors were obtained from a man older than 75 with acute or convalescent COVID-19.

The CDR3 region has the DNA TGCGCCAGCAGCCAAGTCGTGGCAGCGACCGGGGAGCTGTTTTTT. Translated: CASSQVVAATGELFF. The chain carries TRBV4-1 and TRBJ2-2; D remains unclear. CDR1 is MGHRA and CDR2 is YSYEKL in the germline V gene. V lost 1 base and J lost 5, with 11 bases in between. The CDR3 has 15 amino acids.

V gene TRBV10-2 combines with J gene TRBJ1-2; D possibly corresponds to TRBD1 (5 bases). Germline V CDR1 and CDR2: WSHSY, SAAADI. There are 16 residues in the CDR3. Trimming removed 3 bases from V and 0 bases from J, with 14 bases in between. CDR3 in amino acids: CASSDFQGRANYGYTF. CDR3 in DNA: TGCGCCAGCAGTGATTTTCAGGGAAGAGCTAACTATGGCTACACCTTC.

The chain is built from TRBV3-1 (or the pseudogene TRBV3-2) and TRBJ1-4; 7 positions match TRBD1. Trimming at V came to 4 bases and at J to 6 bases, leaving 8 bases not matched to a gene. CDR3 size: 15 residues. The germline CDR1 and CDR2 sequences are LGHDT and YNNKEL (reference sequence). The CDR3 DNA is TGTGCCAGCAGCCGAAACGACAGGGAGGATGAAAAACTGTTTTTT. This encodes CASSRNDREDEKLFF.

The J gene is TRBJ1-6, the V gene TRBV2, with a weak D call TRBD1 (6 bases). The V gene's germline CDR1 is SNHLY and CDR2 FYNNEI. This CDR3 has 16 amino acids. V lost 7 bases and J 4 bases, leaving 17 bases between the germline ends. CDR3 sequence (DNA): TGTGCCAGCACACACAGGGTTAGCCTATATAATTCACCCCTCCACTTT. It codes for CASTHRVSLYNSPLHF.

The J gene is TRBJ1-5, the V gene TRBV10-3; D call uncertain. Germline V gene lookup returns CDR1 ENHRY and CDR2 SYGVKD. The V gene lost 4 bases and the J gene lost 4 bases, with 14 bases spanning the gap. The CDR3 contains 15 residues. This chain's CDR3 is CAISAGKNPNQPQHF. The DNA of the CDR3 is TGTGCCATCAGTGCCGGGAAAAACCCAAATCAGCCCCAGCATTTT.

In this sample, this clone turned up a few times. The chain uses TRBV6-6 and TRBJ1-1, with 7 positions matching TRBD1. The J segment lost 1 base and the V segment lost 6 bases, leaving 5 bases of the junction unmatched. Germline CDR1 MNHNY, CDR2 SVGAGI (reference sequence). This CDR3 region has 14 residues. CDR3 protein: CASSRDSTNTEAFF. In nucleotides, the CDR3 is TGTGCCAGCAGCCGGGACAGCACGAACACTGAAGCTTTCTTT.

In this sample, this clone turned up a few times. This chain connects TRBV9 to TRBJ1-2, with D unresolved. The CDR3 contains 16 residues. Germline V CDR1 and CDR2: SGDLS, YYNGEE. Trimming shortened V by 4 bases and J by 7 bases, and 23 bases separated the two germline ends. CDR3 loop: CASSPDAELAFGGYTF. The CDR3 DNA reads TGTGCCAGCAGCCCCGACGCGGAACTCGCCTTTGGTGGCTACACCTTC.

The chain is built from TRBV5-1 and TRBJ2-1, with D possibly TRBD1 on 6 matching bases. This CDR3 region has 14 residues. Trimming removed 6 bases at V and 5 bases at J, with 15 bases between. Germline lookup yields CDR1 SGHRS and CDR2 YFSETQ. This chain's CDR3 is CASTRTGSHNEQFF. CDR3 in DNA: TGCGCCAGCACCCGCACAGGGAGCCACAATGAGCAGTTCTTC.

This clone was detected a few times. The rearrangement links TRBV4-2 to TRBJ2-3; 15 bases fit TRBD2. J lost 5 bases, V lost 0 bases, and 6 bases had no gene match. Germline CDR1 is LGHNA and CDR2 is YNFKEQ. CDR3 length equals 18 residues. The chain's CDR3 is CASSQEWTSGGALDTQYF. In DNA, the CDR3 is TGTGCCAGCAGCCAAGAGTGGACTAGCGGGGGGGCCCTAGATACGCAGTATTTT.

This clone was picked up one time. The chain employs TRBV18 and TRBJ1-5; possibly TRBD1 for D (5 bases). CDR3 length: 17 residues. Germline V gene sequence: CDR1 KGHSH, CDR2 LQKENI. V lost 2 bases, J lost 6 bases, and 20 bases lay in between. For the CDR3, the DNA is TGTGCCAGCTCACCAGGATCTCTGGGGGTGGGGGGTCAGCCCCAGCATTTT. Translated: CASSPGSLGVGGQPQHF.

This clone has more than one count but fewer than ten. The chain couples TRBV9 to TRBJ1-5, with 10 bases identical to TRBD1. Trimming cost V 0 bases and J 5 bases; bases outside gene matches: 2. The CDR3 is made up of 15 amino acids. Germline lookup yields CDR1 SGDLS and CDR2 YYNGEE. The DNA for the CDR3 is TGTGCCAGCAGCGTAGGACAGGGGGCCTATCAGCCCCAGCATTTT. Protein product: CASSVGQGAYQPQHF.

The rearrangement uses TRBV3-1 (or the pseudogene TRBV3-2) and TRBJ2-7; no definite D call. In germline, CDR1 is LGHDT, CDR2 YNNKEL (reference sequence). V gave up 4 bases and J gave up 3 bases, with 16 bases separating them. The CDR3 is made up of 15 amino acids. The CDR3, as DNA: TGTGCCAGCAGCCGGTCCAAAATTACGGGCTACGAGCAGTACTTC. Translating gives CASSRSKITGYEQYF.

This clone was seen just once. This sequence joins TRBV7-2 and TRBJ1-3, with D unresolved. V gave up 1 base and J gave up 0 bases, with 7 bases separating them. Per germline, CDR1 SGHTA and CDR2 FQGNSA. This CDR3 is built from 15 residues. CDR3 DNA: TGTGCCAGCAGCTTAGTACCTAGCTCTGGAAACACCATATATTTT. It yields the protein CASSLVPSSGNTIYF.

The rearrangement joins TRBV24-1 to TRBJ1-2; D possibly corresponds to TRBD1 (6 bases). CDR1 and CDR2 (germline): KGHDR, SFDVKD. Trimming left V 0 bases short and J 8 bases short, with 12 bases between. CDR3 length: 14 amino acids. The CDR3 reads CATSDLNREDGYTF. CDR3 coding DNA: TGTGCCACCAGTGATTTGAACAGGGAAGACGGCTACACCTTC.

The V call is TRBV11-2, the J call TRBJ1-2, with 8 nucleotides matching TRBD1. Germline V CDR1 and CDR2: SGHAT, FQNNGV. Trimming removed 0 bases from V and 8 bases from J; junction bases left unmatched: 8. The CDR3 totals 15 residues. The chain's CDR3 is CASSLDQTGGPGYTF. The DNA of the CDR3 is TGTGCCAGCAGCTTAGATCAAACAGGGGGACCCGGCTACACCTTC.

The gene calls are TRBV5-8 and TRBJ1-1; the match to TRBD1 covers 7 bases. This CDR3 is built from 14 residues. The trim removed 4 bases at V and 0 bases at J, leaving 3 bases unmatched. CDR1 is SGHTS and CDR2 is YDEGEE in the germline V gene. CDR3 sequence reads: CASSRGTVNTEAFF. In DNA form, the CDR3 reads TGTGCCAGCAGCCGAGGGACAGTGAACACTGAAGCTTTCTTT.

V and J are TRBV19 and TRBJ1-1, with 8 positions matching TRBD1. V lost 4 bases to trimming and J lost 1 base; unmatched junction nucleotides: 2. This CDR3 has 14 residues. In germline, CDR1 is LNHDA, CDR2 SQIVND (reference sequence). In DNA form, the CDR3 reads TGTGCCAGTAGTACTGGGACAGGGAACACTGAAGCTTTCTTT. Protein sequence: CASSTGTGNTEAFF.

This sequence joins TRBV10-3 and TRBJ1-2, with TRBD1 as a possible D gene (6 bases). The CDR3 is 13 amino acids. V gave up 4 bases and J gave up 7 bases, with 13 bases separating them. Germline V gene data show CDR1 as ENHRY and CDR2 as SYGVKD. CDR3 sequence: CAISGVQGSGYTF. CDR3 DNA sequence: TGTGCCATCAGTGGAGTGCAGGGGTCTGGCTACACCTTC.

In DNA, the CDR3 is TGTGCCAGCAGTGCCGGGACTAGGGGCGGCTACACCTTC. It yields the protein CASSAGTRGGYTF. V and J are TRBV25-1 and TRBJ1-2, with D possibly matching TRBD1 (5 bases). The CDR3 is made up of 13 amino acids. Germline lookup yields CDR1 MGHDK and CDR2 SYGVNS. Trimming took off 4 bases at V and 8 bases at J, with 14 bases between the two ends.

The chain links TRBV30 to TRBJ1-2; D remains ambiguous. CDR3 size: 15 residues. Trimming removed 2 bases at V and 5 bases at J, with 18 bases between. Germline CDR1 GTSNPN, CDR2 SVGIG (reference sequence). This CDR3 is CAWSTGHVRAYGYTF. The CDR3, as DNA: TGTGCCTGGAGTACGGGTCATGTTCGAGCGTATGGCTACACCTTC. The variable domain in full, with the rest retrieved from reference TRBV30 and TRBJ1-2, is SQTIHQWPATLVQPVGSPLSLECTVEGTSNPNLYWYRQAAGRGLQLLFYSVGIGQISSEVPQNLSASRPQDRQFILSSKKLLLSDSGFYLCAWSTGHVRAYGYTFGSGTRLTVV.

The chain couples TRBV4-2 to TRBJ2-7; tentatively, D is TRBD2 (5 bases). Trimming took off 0 bases at V and 2 bases at J, with 11 bases between the two ends. Germline V lookup: CDR1 LGHNA, CDR2 YNFKEQ. CDR3 length: 15 amino acids. The CDR3 region has the DNA TGTGCCAGCAGCCAAGATCAAACGGGGACCTACGAGCAGTACTTC. Translated, it gives CASSQDQTGTYEQYF.

This clone was detected only once. The chain has TRBV29-1 and TRBJ1-2, with D unresolved. Germline V gene data show CDR1 as SQVTM and CDR2 as ANQGSEA. The CDR3 runs to 11 residues. V was shortened by 7 bases and J by 2 bases, with 8 bases between the two germline ends. Here the CDR3 reads CSGYSNYGYTF. The CDR3 region has the DNA TGCAGCGGTTACTCAAACTATGGCTACACCTTC.

The J gene is TRBJ1-1, the V gene TRBV7-8, with 12 bases identical to TRBD1. Unmatched junction bases numbered 3, after V lost 3 bases and J lost 1 base. The length of the CDR3 is 16 residues. Germline V lookup: CDR1 SGHVS, CDR2 FQNEAQ. The CDR3 DNA follows: TGTGCCAGCAGCTTCCAGGGACAGGGGGCGAACACTGAAGCTTTCTTT. Translating gives CASSFQGQGANTEAFF.

The chain links TRBV7-9 to TRBJ2-7; D ambiguous. Trimming shortened V by 0 bases and J by 6 bases, and 9 bases separated the two germline ends. CDR1 is SEHNR, CDR2 FQNEAQ, per germline (reference sequence). The CDR3 spans 13 residues. CDR3 region: CASSLASVGEQYF. The DNA of the CDR3 is TGTGCCAGCAGCTTAGCGAGCGTGGGCGAGCAGTACTTC.

V gene TRBV5-1 combines with J gene TRBJ1-1; the D gene is possibly TRBD1 (6 bases). Between the trimmed V and J ends, which lost 3 bases and 1 base, there was a span of 10 bases. Germline CDR1 SGHRS, CDR2 YFSETQ. The CDR3 contains 14 residues. The DNA for the CDR3 is TGCGCCAGCAGCTCGCAGGGGCAGAACACTGAAGCTTTCTTT. It encodes CASSSQGQNTEAFF. Together with reference TRBV5-1 and TRBJ1-1, the CDR3 gives the full variable domain: KAGVTQTPRYLIKTRGQQVTLSCSPISGHRSVSWYQQTPGQGLQFLFEYFSETQRNKGNFPGRFSGRQFSNSRSEMNVSTLELGDSALYLCASSSQGQNTEAFFGQGTRLTVV.